Listed below are T cell receptor beta chains from one sample, sequenced in a study of OX40 agonist ivuxolimab in advanced cancers. Method: immunoSEQ multiplex PCR; TCRdb's copy keeps in-frame clones and lacks some. The sample lists tens of thousands of clones; 85% to 90% were seen once. The input for sequencing was CD4+ or CD8+ T cells sorted from blood, taken in a trial of the OX40 agonist ivuxolimab. The receptors come from an adult with an advanced solid tumor such as melanoma, head and neck, liver or kidney cancer. Both conserved end residues are part of each CDR3. Fields, in order: clone size, D gene, V gene, J gene, CDR3 DNA, CDR3 protein. D genes are given only for firm matches. For some rows the clone size is stated as once, few or many, or as a class when expanded; others skip it.

-	-	TRBV19	TRBJ1-2	TGTGCCACAACCGAGGAGGCTGGCTACACCTTC	CATTEEAGYTF
-	-	TRBV4-1	TRBJ1-4	TGCGCCAGCAGGGGGCATAATGAAAAACTGTTTTTT	CASRGHNEKLFF
-	TRBD2	TRBV27	TRBJ2-3	TGTGCCAGCAGTTTATGGCCTAGCGGGGGAAGCACAGATACGCAGTATTTT	CASSLWPSGGSTDTQYF
-	-	TRBV6-1	TRBJ2-7	TGTGCCAGCACTGATCTGGAATGGGGCTCCTACGAGCAGTACTTC	CASTDLEWGSYEQYF
-	-	TRBV9	TRBJ1-6	TGTGCCAGCAGCGGAGGCTCGGGGAGGACTTCACCCCTCCACTTT	CASSGGSGRTSPLHF
-	-	TRBV7-8	TRBJ2-3	TGTGCCAGCAGCTTAGCGGGCCCCGTCACAGATACGCAGTATTTT	CASSLAGPVTDTQYF
-	TRBD1	TRBV27	TRBJ1-4	TGTGCCAGCAGCGTTTACAGGGGGGGGGAACTGTTTTTT	CASSVYRGGELFF
-	TRBD1	TRBV7-9	TRBJ2-5	TGTGCCAGCAGCCCCAGGACAGGGAATGAGGAGACCCAGTACTTC	CASSPRTGNEETQYF
-	-	TRBV7-6	TRBJ2-7	TGTGCCAGCAGCATGGCGGGACCCCCGGGTTACGAGCAGTACTTC	CASSMAGPPGYEQYF
-	-	TRBV5-4	TRBJ1-1	TGTGCCAGCAGCTTGAGCGTGATGAACACTGAAGCTTTCTTT	CASSLSVMNTEAFF
once	TRBD2	TRBV9	TRBJ2-1	TGTGCCAGCAGCGTAGGTGGACTAGCGGGGTACAGCTCCTACAATGAGCAGTTCTTC	CASSVGGLAGYSSYNEQFF
-	TRBD2	TRBV13	TRBJ2-1	TGTGCCAACCAGGGACTAGCGGCCACTGAGCAGTTCTTC	CANQGLAATEQFF
-	-	TRBV7-9	TRBJ2-4	TGTGCCAGCAGCTTAAGTTTTGGGTCAGGGAACATTCAGTACTTC	CASSLSFGSGNIQYF
once	-	TRBV7-6	TRBJ2-7	TGTGCCAGCAGCTCCCGAGGGGGCTCCTACGAGCAGTACTTC	CASSSRGGSYEQYF
-	-	TRBV5-1	TRBJ2-4	TGCGCCAGCAGCTTAGTAGGGAACATTCAGTACTTC	CASSLVGNIQYF
few	-	TRBV5-5	TRBJ1-5	TGTGCCAGCAGCTTGGGGGGATATAGCAATCAGCCCCAGCATTTT	CASSLGGYSNQPQHF
once	TRBD2	TRBV27	TRBJ2-7	TGTGCCAGCAGTATGGGACTATTTTACGAGCAGTACTTC	CASSMGLFYEQYF
-	-	TRBV20-1	TRBJ2-3	TGCAGTGCGCGAAGCACAGATACGCAGTATTTT	CSARSTDTQYF
-	-	TRBV6-6	TRBJ1-6	TGTGCCAGCAGTTACGGACAGTACTCTAATTCACCCCTCCACTTT	CASSYGQYSNSPLHF
-	TRBD1	TRBV5-1	TRBJ2-5	TGCGCCAGCAGCCCAGGGACAGACCAAGAGACCCAGTACTTC	CASSPGTDQETQYF
-	TRBD2	TRBV11-3	TRBJ2-7	TGTGCCAGCAGCTTGTCGGGGGGAATGGCCTACGAGCAGTACTTC	CASSLSGGMAYEQYF
few	TRBD1	TRBV30	TRBJ1-6	TGTGCCTGGAGCCAGACAGGGAGTAGGAATTCACCCCTCCACTTT	CAWSQTGSRNSPLHF
-	-	TRBV16	TRBJ2-7	TGTGCCAGCAGCCAAAGTGGAGGGAACGAGCAGTACTTC	CASSQSGGNEQYF
-	-	TRBV6-6	TRBJ1-5	TGTGCCAGCAGTCCATACAGGGAAAGGGGTCAGCCCCAGCATTTT	CASSPYRERGQPQHF
-	TRBD1	TRBV7-9	TRBJ2-2	TGTGCCAGCAGGCCCCCCCAGGGGGTAACCGGGGAGCTGTTTTTT	CASRPPQGVTGELFF
-	-	TRBV5-4	TRBJ2-1	TGTGCCAGCAGCTTGGCCTGGGGAGCCAATGAGCAGTTCTTC	CASSLAWGANEQFF
-	TRBD2	TRBV7-6	TRBJ2-7	TGTGCCAGCAGCTTAACTAGCGTTGCCTACGAGCAGTACTTC	CASSLTSVAYEQYF
-	-	TRBV27	TRBJ2-6	TGTGCCAGCAGCACAGGTGGGGCCAACGTCCTGACTTTC	CASSTGGANVLTF
-	-	TRBV27	TRBJ1-1	TGTGCCAGCAGTTTGACCAGCTTGAACACTGAAGCTTTCTTT	CASSLTSLNTEAFF
-	TRBD1	TRBV27	TRBJ2-3	TGTGCCAGCAGTTTAACCCCCCAGGGGGCAGATACGCAGTATTTT	CASSLTPQGADTQYF
-	TRBD1	TRBV27	TRBJ1-2	TGTGCCAGCAGTTCGAGGACAGGGAGCTATGGCTACACCTTC	CASSSRTGSYGYTF
-	-	TRBV28	TRBJ2-7	TGTGCCAGCAGGACCCAGGACAGTGGGGTGCGAGAGCAGTACTTC	CASRTQDSGVREQYF
-	-	TRBV7-3	TRBJ2-1	TGTGCCAGCAGCTTAAAGGGAAATGAGCAGTTCTTC	CASSLKGNEQFF
-	-	TRBV15	TRBJ2-7	TGTGCCACCAGCATGACTGGAACAGGCTACGAGCAGTACTTC	CATSMTGTGYEQYF
-	TRBD1	TRBV30	TRBJ1-1	TGTGCCTGGTTAGCCCTTGACAGGGGGGACTTCATGAACACTGAAGCTTTCTTT	CAWLALDRGDFMNTEAFF
-	TRBD1	TRBV19	TRBJ1-3	TGTGCCAGTAGTCCCTGGGACAGCGGAAACACCATATATTTT	CASSPWDSGNTIYF
once	-	TRBV7-9	TRBJ2-4	TGTGCCAGCAGCCCCGCCCCGGGGGCAGCCAAAAACATTCAGTACTTC	CASSPAPGAAKNIQYF
once	-	TRBV29-1	TRBJ2-5	TGCAGCGTTGAAGTAGGGGTAGACCCAGAGACCCAGTACTTC	CSVEVGVDPETQYF
-	TRBD1	TRBV27	TRBJ2-7	TGTGCCAGCAGTTTTGGGACAGGAGACTACGAGCAGTACTTC	CASSFGTGDYEQYF
-	-	TRBV27	TRBJ1-5	TGTGCCAGCAGTTTCCTTGATTCGGTAAATCAGCCCCAGCATTTT	CASSFLDSVNQPQHF
-	-	TRBV6-5	TRBJ2-1	TGTGCCAGCAGTTCCCGGCGGTACAATGAGCAGTTCTTC	CASSSRRYNEQFF
-	-	TRBV19	TRBJ2-2	TGTGCCAGTAGTATAGGAGTCGCTCGGGGGCAGAACACCGGGGAGCTGTTTTTT	CASSIGVARGQNTGELFF
-	TRBD2	TRBV30	TRBJ2-7	TGTGCCTGGAGTGTAAGCTCTTCGGGACTAGCGGGAACCTACGAGCAGTACTTC	CAWSVSSSGLAGTYEQYF
once	-	TRBV19	TRBJ2-4	TGTGCCAGTAGTATGGAAGGGAGGAAAAACATTCAGTACTTC	CASSMEGRKNIQYF
-	-	TRBV30	TRBJ1-2	TGTGCCTGGGGCACCTTAGGCTATGGCTACACCTTC	CAWGTLGYGYTF
-	-	TRBV27	TRBJ1-1	TGTGCCAGCAGCCCCCGGGAGGGGGGTCGTCAAGCTTTCTTT	CASSPREGGRQAFF
-	-	TRBV6-1	TRBJ2-7	TGTGCCAGCGATATCAACGAGCAGTACTTC	CASDINEQYF
-	-	TRBV5-5	TRBJ2-1	TGTGCCAGCAGCAGCGACAGGTCTCAGGCCAATGAGCAGTTCTTC	CASSSDRSQANEQFF
-	-	TRBV6-6	TRBJ1-5	TGTGCCAGCAGTTATGGCGGGGGGAATCAGCCCCAGCATTTT	CASSYGGGNQPQHF
once	-	TRBV15	TRBJ2-3	TGTGCCACCAGCGCCAGGGGTACAGATACGCAGTATTTT	CATSARGTDTQYF
-	TRBD1	TRBV29-1	TRBJ2-7	TGCAGCGTTCAAGGGACAGGGCAAAGGGGTCCCTACGAGCAGTACTTC	CSVQGTGQRGPYEQYF
-	-	TRBV4-1	TRBJ1-6	TGCGCCAGCAGCCAAACTTCGACGACAGGACGACCCCTCCACTTT	CASSQTSTTGRPLHF
-	-	TRBV7-9	TRBJ1-5	TGTGCCAGCAGCTTAAAAGCGGTGCCAGGGGAAGATCAGCCCCAGCATTTT	CASSLKAVPGEDQPQHF
-	-	TRBV11-2	TRBJ2-1	TGTGCCAGCAGCTTTACAGGGACTGAGCAGTTCTTC	CASSFTGTEQFF
-	TRBD1	TRBV29-1	TRBJ1-1	TGCAGCGACCCTTTGACAGGGCTTTTT	CSDPLTGLF
few	-	TRBV7-9	TRBJ2-7	TGTGCCAGCAGCTTACAGTCCCTCGAGCAGTACTTC	CASSLQSLEQYF
few	TRBD2	TRBV2	TRBJ2-5	TGTGCCAGCAGTGAAAGGCGGGGGGAGACCCAGTACTTC	CASSERRGETQYF